This TCR beta chain was found in a study of CD8 T cells in ankylosing spondylitis. Overall study results and limits: Apparently characteristic of ankylosing spondylitis blood was a TCR beta motif (under ten highly homologous variants).

In TCRdb, the 5' RACE reads were re-called with MiXCR into one record per CDR3 protein. Here the sample spans fewer than 650,000 distinct CDR3 sequences, 9.5% to 15% being singletons. In the case of this clonotype: The antigen is not known.

The CDR3 sequence is 17 residues long. Germline V gene sequence: CDR1 SNHLY, CDR2 FYNNEI. Trimming took 4 bases from V and 2 from J; bases not matched to a gene: 6. This sequence originates from a male donor with ankylosing spondylitis. Sequenced: blood, either unsorted or a sorted T cell fraction (not recorded which). The chain joins TRBV2 to TRBJ1-5; TRBD1 matches 12 bases. CDR3: CASSAGTGGFGNQPQHF. The CDR3 DNA reads as TGTGCCAGCAGTGCTGGGACAGGGGGCTTCGGCAATCAGCCCCAGCATTTT.